This entry concerns a single T cell receptor (beta chain). No antigen is known for it. Germline V gene lookup returns CDR1 MNHEY and CDR2 SVGAGI. The length of the CDR3 is 13 residues. Trimming took off 8 bases at V and 8 bases at J, with 13 bases between the two ends. The sample originates from a study of T cell responses to AZD1222 COVID-19 vaccine. Across the whole study: Second-dose groups at about 4 or about 12 weeks were pooled.

Assay: immunoSEQ multiplex PCR; the TCRdb copy retains only in-frame clones and omits some. The table has 90,000 to 150,000 clones, approximately 89% seen once; the top ten hold about 4.1%. General study points: Spike-specific TCR repertoires showed rising breadth and depth after two AZD1222 doses. Spike regions recognized by vaccine-associated CD4 TCRs spanned the protein, led by 160-218 and 743-854.

The source is an adult in good health. The chain has TRBV6-5 and TRBJ1-6; D is unresolved. The sequencing used peripheral blood, collected on day 0 of AZD1222 vaccination. The CDR3: CASHPQPHSPLHF. The CDR3 DNA reads TGTGCCAGCCACCCGCAACCCCATTCACCCCTCCACTTT.